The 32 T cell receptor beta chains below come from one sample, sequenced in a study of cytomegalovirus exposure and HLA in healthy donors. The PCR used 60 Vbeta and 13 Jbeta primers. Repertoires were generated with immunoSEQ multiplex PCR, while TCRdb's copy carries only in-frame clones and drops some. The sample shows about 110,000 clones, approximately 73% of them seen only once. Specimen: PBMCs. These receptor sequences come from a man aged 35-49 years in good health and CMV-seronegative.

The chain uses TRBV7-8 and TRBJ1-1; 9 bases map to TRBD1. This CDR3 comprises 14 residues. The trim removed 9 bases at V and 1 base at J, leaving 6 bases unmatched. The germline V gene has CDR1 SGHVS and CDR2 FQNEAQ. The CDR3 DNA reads TGTGCCAGAACCTGGACAGGGGAGAACACTGAAGCTTTCTTT. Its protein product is CARTWTGENTEAFF.

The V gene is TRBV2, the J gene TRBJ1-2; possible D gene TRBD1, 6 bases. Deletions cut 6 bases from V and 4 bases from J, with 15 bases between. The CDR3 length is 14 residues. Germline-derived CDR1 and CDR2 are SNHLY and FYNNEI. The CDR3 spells CASSLPQGTYGYTF. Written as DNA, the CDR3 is TGTGCCAGCAGCCTACCGCAGGGGACCTATGGCTACACCTTC.

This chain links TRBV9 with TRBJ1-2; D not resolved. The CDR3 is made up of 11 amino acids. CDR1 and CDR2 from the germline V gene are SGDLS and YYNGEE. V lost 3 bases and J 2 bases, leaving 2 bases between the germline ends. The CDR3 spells CASSANYGYTF. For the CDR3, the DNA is TGTGCCAGCAGCGCGAACTATGGCTACACCTTC.

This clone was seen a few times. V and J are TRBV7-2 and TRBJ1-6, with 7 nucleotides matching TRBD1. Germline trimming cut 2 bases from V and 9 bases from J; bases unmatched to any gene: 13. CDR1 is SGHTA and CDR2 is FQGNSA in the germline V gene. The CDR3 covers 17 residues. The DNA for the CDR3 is TGTGCCAGCAGCTTAATGGCCGGGGCAGGGGGTATTTCACCCCTCCACTTT. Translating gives CASSLMAGAGGISPLHF.

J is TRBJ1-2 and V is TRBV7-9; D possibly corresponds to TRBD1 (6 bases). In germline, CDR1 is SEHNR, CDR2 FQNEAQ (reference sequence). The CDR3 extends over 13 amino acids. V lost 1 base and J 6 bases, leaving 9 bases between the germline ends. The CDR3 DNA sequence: TGTGCCAGCAGCTTAGGCAGGGACAATGGCTACACCTTC. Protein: CASSLGRDNGYTF.

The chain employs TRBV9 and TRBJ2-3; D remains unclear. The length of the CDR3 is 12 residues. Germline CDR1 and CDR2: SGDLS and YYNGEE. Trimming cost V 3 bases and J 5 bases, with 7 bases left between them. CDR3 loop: CASSGIQDTQYF. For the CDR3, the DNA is TGTGCCAGCAGCGGAATACAAGATACGCAGTATTTT.

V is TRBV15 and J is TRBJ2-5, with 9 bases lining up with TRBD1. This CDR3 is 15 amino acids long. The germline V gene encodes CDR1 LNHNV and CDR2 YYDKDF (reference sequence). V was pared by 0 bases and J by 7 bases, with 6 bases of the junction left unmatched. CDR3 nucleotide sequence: TGTGCCACCAGCAGAGATGGAAGACAGGGGGGGACCCAGTACTTC. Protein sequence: CATSRDGRQGGTQYF.

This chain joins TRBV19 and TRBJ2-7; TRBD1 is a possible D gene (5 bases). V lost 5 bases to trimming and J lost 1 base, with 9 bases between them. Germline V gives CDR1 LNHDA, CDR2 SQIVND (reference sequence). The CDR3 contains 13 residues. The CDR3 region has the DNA TGTGCCAGTAGTTCCAGGGAATCCTACGAGCAGTACTTC. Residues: CASSSRESYEQYF.

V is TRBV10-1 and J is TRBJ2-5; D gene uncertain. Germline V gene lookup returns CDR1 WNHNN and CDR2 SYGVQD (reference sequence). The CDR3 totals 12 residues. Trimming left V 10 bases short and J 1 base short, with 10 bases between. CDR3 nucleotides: TGCGCCAACCCCCCCAGCCAAGAGACCCAGTACTTC. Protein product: CANPPSQETQYF.

The CDR3 protein is CASSSPAGGFGTQYF. The CDR3 nucleotides are TGTGCCAGCAGCTCCCCGGCTGGCGGGTTTGGGACGCAGTATTTT. The rearrangement links TRBV6-5 to TRBJ2-3, with D perhaps matching TRBD2 (5 bases). The V end lost 6 bases, the J end lost 9 bases, and 22 bases lay between the germline ends. The CDR3 runs to 15 residues. Germline assignment: CDR1 MNHEY and CDR2 SVGAGI.

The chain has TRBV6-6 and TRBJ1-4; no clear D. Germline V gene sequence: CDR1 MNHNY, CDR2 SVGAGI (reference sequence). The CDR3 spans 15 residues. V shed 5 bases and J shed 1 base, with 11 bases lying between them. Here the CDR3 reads CASSVGLLTNEKLFF. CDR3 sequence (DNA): TGTGCCAGCAGTGTAGGACTTTTAACTAATGAAAAACTGTTTTTT.

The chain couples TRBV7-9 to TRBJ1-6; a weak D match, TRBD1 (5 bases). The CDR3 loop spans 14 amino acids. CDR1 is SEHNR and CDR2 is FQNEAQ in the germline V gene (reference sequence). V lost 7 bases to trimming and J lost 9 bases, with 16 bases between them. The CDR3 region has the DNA TGTGCCAGCACCAATGGGGCGATCGGTTCACCCCTCCACTTT. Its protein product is CASTNGAIGSPLHF.

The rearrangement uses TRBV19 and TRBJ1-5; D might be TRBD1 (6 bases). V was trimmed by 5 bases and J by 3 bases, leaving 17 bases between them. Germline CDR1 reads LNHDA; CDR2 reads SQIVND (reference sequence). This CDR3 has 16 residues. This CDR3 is CASSEGGKGNNQPQHF. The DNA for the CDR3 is TGTGCCAGTAGTGAAGGGGGAAAGGGGAACAATCAGCCCCAGCATTTT.

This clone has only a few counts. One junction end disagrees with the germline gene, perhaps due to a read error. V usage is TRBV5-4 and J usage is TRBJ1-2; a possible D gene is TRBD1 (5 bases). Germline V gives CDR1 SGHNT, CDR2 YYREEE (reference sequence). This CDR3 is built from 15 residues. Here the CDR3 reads CASSLGVSGNYGYTF. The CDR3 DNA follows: TGCGCCAGCAGCTTGGGGGTATCAGGCAACTATGGCTACACCTTC.

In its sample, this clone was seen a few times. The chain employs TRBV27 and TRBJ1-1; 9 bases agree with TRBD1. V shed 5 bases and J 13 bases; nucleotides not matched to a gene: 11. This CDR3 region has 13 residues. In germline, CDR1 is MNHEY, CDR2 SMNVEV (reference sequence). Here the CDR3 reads CASSLKQGAGGFF. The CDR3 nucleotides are TGTGCCAGCAGTCTAAAACAGGGGGCGGGTGGTTTCTTT.

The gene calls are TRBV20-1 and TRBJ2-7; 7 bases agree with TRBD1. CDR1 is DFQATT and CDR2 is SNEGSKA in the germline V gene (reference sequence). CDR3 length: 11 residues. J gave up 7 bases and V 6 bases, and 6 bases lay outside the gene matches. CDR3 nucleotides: TGCAGTGCCCCAATCAGGGGGGAGCAGTACTTC. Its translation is CSAPIRGEQYF.

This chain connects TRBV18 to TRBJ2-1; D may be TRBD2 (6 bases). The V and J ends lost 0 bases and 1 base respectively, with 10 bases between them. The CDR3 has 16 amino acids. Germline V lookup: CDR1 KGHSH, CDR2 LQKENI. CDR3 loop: CASSPPMGGSYNEQFF. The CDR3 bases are TGTGCCAGCTCACCACCGATGGGGGGTTCCTACAATGAGCAGTTCTTC.

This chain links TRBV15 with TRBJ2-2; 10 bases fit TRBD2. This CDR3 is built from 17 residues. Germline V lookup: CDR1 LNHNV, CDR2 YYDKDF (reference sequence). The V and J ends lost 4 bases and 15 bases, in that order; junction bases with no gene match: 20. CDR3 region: CATSTTIRTSGTPRVFF. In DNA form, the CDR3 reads TGTGCCACCAGCACTACTATAAGGACTAGCGGTACACCGAGGGTGTTTTTT.

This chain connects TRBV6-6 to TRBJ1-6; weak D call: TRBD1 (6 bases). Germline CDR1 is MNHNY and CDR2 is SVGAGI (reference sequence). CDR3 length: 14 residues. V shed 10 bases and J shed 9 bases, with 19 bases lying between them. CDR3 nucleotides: TGTGCCACCAAGTCCGGACAGCCAGGTTCACCCCTCCACTTT. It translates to CATKSGQPGSPLHF.

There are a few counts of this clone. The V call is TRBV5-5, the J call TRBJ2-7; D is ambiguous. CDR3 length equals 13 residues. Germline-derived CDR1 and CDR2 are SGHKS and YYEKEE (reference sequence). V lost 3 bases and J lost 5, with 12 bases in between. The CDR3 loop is CASSSSRRDEQYF. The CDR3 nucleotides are TGTGCCAGCAGCTCCTCCCGACGGGACGAGCAGTACTTC.

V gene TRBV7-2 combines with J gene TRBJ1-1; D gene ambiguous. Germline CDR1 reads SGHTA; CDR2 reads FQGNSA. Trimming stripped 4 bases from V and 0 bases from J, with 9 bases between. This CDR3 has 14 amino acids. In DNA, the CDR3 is TGTGCCAGCAGCTCGTTTGCGGTGAACACTGAAGCTTTCTTT. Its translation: CASSSFAVNTEAFF.

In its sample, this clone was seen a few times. The CDR3 loop reads CASSLVLGGVADTQYF. The CDR3 DNA sequence: TGCGCCAGCAGCCTGGTCTTAGGAGGGGTGGCAGATACGCAGTATTTT. This rearrangement joins TRBV5-1 to TRBJ2-3, with D perhaps matching TRBD2 (6 bases). V was clipped by 4 bases and J by 4 bases, with 19 bases between them. This CDR3 is built from 16 residues. The germline V gene has CDR1 SGHRS and CDR2 YFSETQ.

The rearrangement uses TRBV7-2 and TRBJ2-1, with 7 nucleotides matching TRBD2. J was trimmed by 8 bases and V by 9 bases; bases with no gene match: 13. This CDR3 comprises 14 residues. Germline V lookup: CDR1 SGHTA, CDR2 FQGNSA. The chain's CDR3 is CASFRGELRDEQFF. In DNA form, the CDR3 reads TGTGCCAGTTTCCGGGGGGAGCTTAGGGATGAGCAGTTCTTC.

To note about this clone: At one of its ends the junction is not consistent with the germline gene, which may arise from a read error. Written as DNA, the CDR3 is TGCGCCAGCAGCGCGGGACAGGACTTCTCCTACGAGCGGTACTTC. It codes for CASSAGQDFSYERYF. This chain links TRBV5-1 with TRBJ2-7; 8 nucleotides match TRBD1. Per germline, CDR1 SGHRS and CDR2 YFSETQ. The CDR3 has 15 residues. Full variable domain (missing parts from reference TRBV5-1 and TRBJ2-7): KAGVTQTPRYLIKTRGQQVTLSCSPISGHRSVSWYQQTPGQGLQFLFEYFSETQRNKGNFPGRFSGRQFSNSRSEMNVSTLELGDSALYLCASSAGQDFSYERYFGPGTRLTVT.

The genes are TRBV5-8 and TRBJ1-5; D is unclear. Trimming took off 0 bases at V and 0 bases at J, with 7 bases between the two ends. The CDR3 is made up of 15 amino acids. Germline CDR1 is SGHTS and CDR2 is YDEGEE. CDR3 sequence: CASSLGPYSNQPQHF. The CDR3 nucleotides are TGTGCCAGCAGCTTGGGGCCTTATAGCAATCAGCCCCAGCATTTT.

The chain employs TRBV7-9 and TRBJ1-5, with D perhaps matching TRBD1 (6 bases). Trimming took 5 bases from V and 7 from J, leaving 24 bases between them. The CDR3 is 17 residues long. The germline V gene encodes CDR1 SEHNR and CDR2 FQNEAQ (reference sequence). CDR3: CASSRGGIEDRYQPQHF. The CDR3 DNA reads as TGTGCCAGCAGCAGGGGGGGGATTGAAGATAGATACCAGCCCCAGCATTTT.

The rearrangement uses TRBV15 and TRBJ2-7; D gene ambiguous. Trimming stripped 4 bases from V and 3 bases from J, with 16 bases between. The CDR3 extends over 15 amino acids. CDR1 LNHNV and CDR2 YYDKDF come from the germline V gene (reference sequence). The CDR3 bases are TGTGCCACCAGCAAAACCCTGGGCACCTACTACGAGCAGTACTTC. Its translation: CATSKTLGTYYEQYF. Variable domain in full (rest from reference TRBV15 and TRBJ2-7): DAMVIQNPRYQVTQFGKPVTLSCSQTLNHNVMYWYQQKSSQAPKLLFHYYDKDFNNEADTPDNFQSRRPNTSFCFLDIRSPGLGDTAMYLCATSKTLGTYYEQYFGPGTRLTVT.

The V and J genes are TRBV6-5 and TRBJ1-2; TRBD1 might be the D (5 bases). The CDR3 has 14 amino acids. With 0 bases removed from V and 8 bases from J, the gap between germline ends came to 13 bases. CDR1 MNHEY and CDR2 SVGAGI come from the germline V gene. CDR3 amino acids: CASSYSNPGQGYTF. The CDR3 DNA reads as TGTGCCAGCAGTTACTCGAATCCAGGGCAAGGCTACACCTTC.

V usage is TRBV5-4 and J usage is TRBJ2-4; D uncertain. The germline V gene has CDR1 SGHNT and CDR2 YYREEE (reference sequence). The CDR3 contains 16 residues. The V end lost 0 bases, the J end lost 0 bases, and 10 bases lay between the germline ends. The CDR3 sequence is CASSLGQDPAKNIQYF. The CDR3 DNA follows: TGTGCCAGCAGCTTGGGGCAGGATCCAGCCAAAAACATTCAGTACTTC.

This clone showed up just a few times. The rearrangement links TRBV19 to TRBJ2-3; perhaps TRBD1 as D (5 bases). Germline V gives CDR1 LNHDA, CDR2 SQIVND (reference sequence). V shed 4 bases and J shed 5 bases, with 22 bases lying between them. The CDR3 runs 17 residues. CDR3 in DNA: TGTGCCAGTAGTAATTTGGGGCAGACGAGAATCATAGATACGCAGTATTTT. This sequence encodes CASSNLGQTRIIDTQYF. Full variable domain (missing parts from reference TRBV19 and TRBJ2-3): DGGITQSPKYLFRKEGQNVTLSCEQNLNHDAMYWYRQDPGQGLRLIYYSQIVNDFQKGDIAEGYSVSREKKESFPLTVTSAQKNPTAFYLCASSNLGQTRIIDTQYFGPGTRLTVL.

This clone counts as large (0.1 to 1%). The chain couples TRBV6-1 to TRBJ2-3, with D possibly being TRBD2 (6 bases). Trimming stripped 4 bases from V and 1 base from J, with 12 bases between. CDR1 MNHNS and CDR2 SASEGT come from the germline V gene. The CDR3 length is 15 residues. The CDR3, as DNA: TGTGCCAGCAGTGTGGAGGGCGCGGGCACAGATACGCAGTATTTT. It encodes CASSVEGAGTDTQYF.

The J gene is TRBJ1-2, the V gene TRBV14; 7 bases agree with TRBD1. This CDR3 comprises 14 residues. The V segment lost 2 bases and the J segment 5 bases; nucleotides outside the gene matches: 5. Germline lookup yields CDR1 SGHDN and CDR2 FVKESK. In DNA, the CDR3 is TGTGCCAGCAGCCAACAGACAGGGCATTATGGCTACACCTTC. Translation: CASSQQTGHYGYTF.